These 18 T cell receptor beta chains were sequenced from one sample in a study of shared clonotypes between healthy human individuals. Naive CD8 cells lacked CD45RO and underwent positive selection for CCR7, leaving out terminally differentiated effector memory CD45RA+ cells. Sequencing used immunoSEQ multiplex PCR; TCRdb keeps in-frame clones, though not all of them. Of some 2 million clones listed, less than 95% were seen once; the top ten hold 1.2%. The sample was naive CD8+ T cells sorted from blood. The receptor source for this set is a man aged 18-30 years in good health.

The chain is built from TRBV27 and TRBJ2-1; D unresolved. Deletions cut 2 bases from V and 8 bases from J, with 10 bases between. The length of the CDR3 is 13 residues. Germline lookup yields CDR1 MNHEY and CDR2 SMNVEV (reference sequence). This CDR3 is CASSLAWVDEQFF. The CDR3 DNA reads TGTGCCAGCAGTTTAGCATGGGTGGATGAGCAGTTCTTC.

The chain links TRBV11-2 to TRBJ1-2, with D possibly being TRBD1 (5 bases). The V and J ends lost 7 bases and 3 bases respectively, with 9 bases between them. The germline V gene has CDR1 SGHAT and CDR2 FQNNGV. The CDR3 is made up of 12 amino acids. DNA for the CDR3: TGTGCCAGCAATAAAGGGGACTATGGCTACACCTTC. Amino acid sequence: CASNKGDYGYTF.

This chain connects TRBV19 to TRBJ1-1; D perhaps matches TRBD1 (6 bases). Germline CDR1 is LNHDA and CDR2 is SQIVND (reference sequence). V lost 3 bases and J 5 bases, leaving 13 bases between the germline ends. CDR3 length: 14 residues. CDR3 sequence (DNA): TGTGCCAGTAGTATGGGGGGGCCGGGGACTGAAGCTTTCTTT. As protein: CASSMGGPGTEAFF.

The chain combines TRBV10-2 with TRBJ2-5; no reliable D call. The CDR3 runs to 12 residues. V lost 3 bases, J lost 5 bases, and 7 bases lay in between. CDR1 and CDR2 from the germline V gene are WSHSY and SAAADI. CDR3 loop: CASSEVPETQYF. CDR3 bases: TGCGCCAGCAGTGAAGTTCCCGAGACCCAGTACTTC.

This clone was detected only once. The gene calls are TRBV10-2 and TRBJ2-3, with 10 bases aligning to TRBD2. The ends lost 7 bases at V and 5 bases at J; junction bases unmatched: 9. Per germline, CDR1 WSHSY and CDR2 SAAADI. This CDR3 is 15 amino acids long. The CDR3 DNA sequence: TGCGCCAGCATGTCCCGAGCGGGGGGGCGAGATACGCAGTATTTT. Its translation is CASMSRAGGRDTQYF.

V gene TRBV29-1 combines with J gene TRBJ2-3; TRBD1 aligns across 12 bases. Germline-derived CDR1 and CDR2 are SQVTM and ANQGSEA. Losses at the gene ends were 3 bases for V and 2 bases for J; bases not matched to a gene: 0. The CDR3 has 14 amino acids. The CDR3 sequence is CSVEGQGATDTQYF. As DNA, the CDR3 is TGCAGCGTTGAGGGACAGGGGGCCACAGATACGCAGTATTTT.

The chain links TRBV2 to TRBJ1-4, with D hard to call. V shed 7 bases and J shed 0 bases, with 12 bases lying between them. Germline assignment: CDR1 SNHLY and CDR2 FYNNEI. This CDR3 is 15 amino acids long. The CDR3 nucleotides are TGTGCCAGCAACCTTCCCTCTGCAACTAATGAAAAACTGTTTTTT. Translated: CASNLPSATNEKLFF.

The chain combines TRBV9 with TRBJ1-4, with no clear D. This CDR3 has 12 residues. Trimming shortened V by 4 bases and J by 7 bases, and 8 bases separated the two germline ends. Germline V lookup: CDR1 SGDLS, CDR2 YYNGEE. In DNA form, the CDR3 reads TGTGCCAGCAGCTCCGCCGGTGAAAAACTGTTTTTT. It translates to CASSSAGEKLFF.

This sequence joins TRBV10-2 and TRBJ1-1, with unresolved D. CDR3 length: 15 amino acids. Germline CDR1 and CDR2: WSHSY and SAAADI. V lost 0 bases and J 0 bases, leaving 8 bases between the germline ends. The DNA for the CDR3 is TGCGCCAGCAGTGAGTCGCTGGGAATGAACACTGAAGCTTTCTTT. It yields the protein CASSESLGMNTEAFF.

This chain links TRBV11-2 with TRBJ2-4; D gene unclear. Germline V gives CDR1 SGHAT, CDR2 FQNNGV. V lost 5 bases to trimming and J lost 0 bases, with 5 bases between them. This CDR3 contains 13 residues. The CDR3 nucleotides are TGTGCCAGCAGCCAGCTAGCCAAAAACATTCAGTACTTC. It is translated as CASSQLAKNIQYF.

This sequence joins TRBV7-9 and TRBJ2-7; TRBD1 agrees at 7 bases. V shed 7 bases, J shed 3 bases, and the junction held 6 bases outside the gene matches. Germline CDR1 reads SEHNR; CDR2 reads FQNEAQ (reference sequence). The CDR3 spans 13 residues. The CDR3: CASTPGQNYEQYF. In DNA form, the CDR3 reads TGTGCCAGCACCCCGGGACAGAACTACGAGCAGTACTTC.

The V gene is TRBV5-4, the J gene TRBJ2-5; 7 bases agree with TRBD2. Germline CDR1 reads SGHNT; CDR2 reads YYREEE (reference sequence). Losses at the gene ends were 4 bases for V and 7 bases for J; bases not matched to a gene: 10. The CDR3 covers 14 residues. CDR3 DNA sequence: TGTGCCAGCAGCCCCCGTGGGGGGGGAGGGACCCAGTACTTC. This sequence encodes CASSPRGGGGTQYF.

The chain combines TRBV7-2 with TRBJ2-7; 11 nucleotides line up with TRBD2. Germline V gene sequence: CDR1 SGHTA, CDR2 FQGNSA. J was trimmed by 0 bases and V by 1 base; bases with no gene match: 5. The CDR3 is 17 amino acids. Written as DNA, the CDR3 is TGTGCCAGCAGCTTAGAGGGACTAGCGGATAACTCCTACGAGCAGTACTTC. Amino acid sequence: CASSLEGLADNSYEQYF.

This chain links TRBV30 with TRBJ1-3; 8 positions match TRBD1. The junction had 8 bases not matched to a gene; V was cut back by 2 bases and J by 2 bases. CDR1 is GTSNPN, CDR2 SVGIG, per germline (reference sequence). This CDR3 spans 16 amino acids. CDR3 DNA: TGTGCCTGGAGTACCGGGACAGGCTATCCTGGAAACACCATATATTTT. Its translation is CAWSTGTGYPGNTIYF.

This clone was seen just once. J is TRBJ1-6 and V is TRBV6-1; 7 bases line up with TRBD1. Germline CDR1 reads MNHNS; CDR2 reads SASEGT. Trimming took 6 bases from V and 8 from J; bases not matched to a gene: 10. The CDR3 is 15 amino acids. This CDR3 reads CASSDLRDRYSPLHF. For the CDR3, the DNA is TGTGCCAGCAGCGACCTACGGGACAGATATTCACCCCTCCACTTT.

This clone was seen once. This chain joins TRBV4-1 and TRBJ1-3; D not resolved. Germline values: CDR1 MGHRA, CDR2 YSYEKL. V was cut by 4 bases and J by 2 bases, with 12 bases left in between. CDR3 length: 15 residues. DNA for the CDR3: TGCGCCAGCAGCCCAGAGTTGACCGCTGGAAACACCATATATTTT. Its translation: CASSPELTAGNTIYF.

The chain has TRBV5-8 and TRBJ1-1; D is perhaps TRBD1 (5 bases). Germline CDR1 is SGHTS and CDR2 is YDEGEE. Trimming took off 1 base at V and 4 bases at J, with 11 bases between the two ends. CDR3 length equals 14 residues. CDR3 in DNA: TGTGCCAGCAGCTTGCCAGGGCTGGGCACTGAAGCTTTCTTT. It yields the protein CASSLPGLGTEAFF.

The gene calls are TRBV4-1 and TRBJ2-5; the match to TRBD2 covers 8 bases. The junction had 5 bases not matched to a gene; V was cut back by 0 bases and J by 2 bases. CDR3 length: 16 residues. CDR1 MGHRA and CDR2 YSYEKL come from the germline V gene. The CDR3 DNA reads TGCGCCAGCAGCCAAGATGAGCGGGGGTTTCAAGAGACCCAGTACTTC. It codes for CASSQDERGFQETQYF.